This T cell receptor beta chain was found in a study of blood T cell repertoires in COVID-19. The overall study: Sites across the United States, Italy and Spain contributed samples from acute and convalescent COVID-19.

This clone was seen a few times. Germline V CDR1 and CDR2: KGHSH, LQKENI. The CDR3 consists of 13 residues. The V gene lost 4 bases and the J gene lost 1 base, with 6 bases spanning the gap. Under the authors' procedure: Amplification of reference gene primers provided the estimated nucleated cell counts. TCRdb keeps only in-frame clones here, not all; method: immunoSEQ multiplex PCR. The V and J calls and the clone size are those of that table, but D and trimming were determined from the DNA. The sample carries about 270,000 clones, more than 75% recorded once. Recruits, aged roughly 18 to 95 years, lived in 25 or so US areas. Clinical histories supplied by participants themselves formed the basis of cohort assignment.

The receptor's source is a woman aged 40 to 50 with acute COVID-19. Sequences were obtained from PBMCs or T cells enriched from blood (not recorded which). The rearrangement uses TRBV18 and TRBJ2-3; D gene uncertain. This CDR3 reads CASSRARTDTQYF. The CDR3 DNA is TGTGCCAGCTCACGCGCCCGCACAGATACGCAGTATTTT.